These T cell receptor beta chains were read from a single sample in a study of long-term antiretroviral therapy in people with HIV. Sequencing was performed with immunoSEQ multiplex PCR; in TCRdb, only in-frame clones are kept and a portion is missing. The table includes tens of thousands of clones, approximately 84% detected once. This sample comprised unsorted PBMCs, obtained approximately 6.2 years after starting antiretroviral therapy. The receptors were sampled from a man aged 25 to 40 with HIV. Each CDR3 is given with its conserved first and last residue. D genes are given only for firm matches. Size is omitted from some rows. Given values are once, few, many or a class for expanded clones.

clone_size	d_call	j_call	v_call	cdr3_aa	cdr3_nt
.	.	TRBJ2-1	TRBV30	CAWSERYNEQFF	TGTGCCTGGAGTGAGAGATACAATGAGCAGTTCTTC
.	TRBD1	TRBJ1-5	TRBV7-2	CASSLNTRDRVNQPQHF	TGTGCCAGCAGCCTCAACACCCGAGACAGGGTCAATCAGCCCCAGCATTTT
.	TRBD1	TRBJ2-1	TRBV6-1	CASSAYRGQPHNEQFF	TGTGCCAGCAGTGCCTACAGGGGCCAACCTCACAATGAGCAGTTCTTC
.	.	TRBJ2-7	TRBV19	CASSIAGFYSYEQYF	TGTGCCAGTAGTATCGCCGGGTTCTACTCCTACGAGCAGTACTTC
.	.	TRBJ1-5	TRBV30	CAWRPGSNQPQHF	TGTGCCTGGAGACCTGGGAGCAATCAGCCCCAGCATTTT
few	TRBD1	TRBJ1-5	TRBV28	CASMMGQGFQPQHF	TGTGCCAGCATGATGGGACAGGGGTTCCAGCCCCAGCATTTT
.	TRBD2	TRBJ2-1	TRBV14	CASSQWASGSREQFF	TGTGCCAGCAGCCAATGGGCTAGCGGGAGCAGAGAGCAGTTCTTC
few	TRBD1	TRBJ1-5	TRBV9	CASSADRGLAPQHF	TGTGCCAGCAGCGCCGACAGGGGGCTTGCGCCCCAGCATTTT
.	TRBD1	TRBJ1-4	TRBV9	CASSFRGFGKLFF	TGTGCCAGCAGTTTCAGGGGGTTCGGAAAACTGTTTTTT
.	.	TRBJ2-7	TRBV28	CASSLQPTYEQYF	TGTGCCAGCAGTCTTCAGCCCACCTACGAGCAGTACTTC
once	.	TRBJ2-5	TRBV5-4	CASSLEETQYF	TGTGCCAGCAGCTTAGAAGAGACCCAGTACTTC
.	TRBD1	TRBJ2-7	TRBV28	CASSLAQGRGPYEQYF	TGTGCCAGCAGTCTAGCACAGGGGCGAGGTCCCTACGAGCAGTACTTC
.	.	TRBJ2-2	TRBV28	CASSLWADRFLRTGELFF	TGTGCCAGCAGTTTATGGGCCGACAGATTCCTCAGGACCGGGGAGCTGTTTTTT
.	.	TRBJ2-2	TRBV7-9	CALENRTGELFF	TGTGCCCTAGAGAACCGAACCGGGGAGCTGTTTTTT
.	.	TRBJ2-1	TRBV19	CASSRWHEQFF	TGTGCCAGTAGTAGGTGGCATGAGCAGTTCTTC
.	TRBD2	TRBJ2-3	TRBV19	CASSAGLAGTDTQYF	TGTGCCAGTAGTGCGGGACTAGCGGGCACAGATACGCAGTATTTT
.	TRBD1	TRBJ1-6	TRBV11-2	CASSSRDRVLNSPLHF	TGTGCCAGCAGCTCCCGGGACAGGGTCCTTAATTCACCCCTCCACTTT
.	.	TRBJ1-1	TRBV11-1	CASRIGTGRGNTEAFF	TGTGCCAGCAGAATCGGGACCGGGAGGGGGAACACTGAAGCTTTCTTT
once	TRBD1	TRBJ2-1	TRBV9	CASSAFRDRGYNEQFF	TGTGCCAGCAGCGCCTTCCGGGACAGGGGTTACAATGAGCAGTTCTTC
.	.	TRBJ2-7	TRBV7-9	CASSLARSGIDEQYF	TGTGCCAGCAGCTTAGCGCGGTCCGGGATTGACGAGCAGTACTTC
.	TRBD1	TRBJ2-2	TRBV7-8	CASVGQANTGELFF	TGTGCCAGCGTGGGACAGGCGAACACCGGGGAGCTGTTTTTT
.	.	TRBJ1-1	TRBV5-1	CASRRGGDGNTEAFF	TGCGCCAGCAGGCGTGGGGGGGATGGGAACACTGAAGCTTTCTTT
.	.	TRBJ2-1	TRBV6-4	CASSDQLDREQFF	TGTGCCAGCAGTGATCAATTGGACAGAGAGCAGTTCTTC
.	.	TRBJ2-7	TRBV11-2	CASSLRTTSYEQYF	TGTGCCAGCAGCCTACGGACTACCTCCTACGAGCAGTACTTC
.	.	TRBJ1-4	TRBV7-2	CASSFDRREKLFF	TGTGCCAGCAGCTTTGACAGGCGTGAAAAACTGTTTTTT
.	.	TRBJ2-6	TRBV6-1	CASTHSGANVLTF	TGTGCCAGCACCCATTCTGGGGCCAACGTCCTGACTTTC
.	.	TRBJ1-5	TRBV5-5	CASSPDGGPQHF	TGTGCCAGCAGCCCAGACGGGGGACCCCAGCATTTT
.	TRBD1	TRBJ1-3	TRBV6-5	CASSSTGGFGNTIYF	TGTGCCAGCAGTTCCACAGGGGGCTTCGGAAACACCATATATTTT
.	.	TRBJ1-1	TRBV7-2	CASSLSGGPYTEAFF	TGTGCCAGCAGCTTGTCGGGGGGGCCCTACACTGAAGCTTTCTTT
.	.	TRBJ2-2	TRBV13	CASSLDSDLVNTGELFF	TGTGCCAGCAGCTTAGACAGCGACCTTGTTAACACCGGGGAGCTGTTTTTT
.	.	TRBJ1-4	TRBV6-5	CASSYGWGGREKLFF	TGTGCCAGCAGTTACGGGTGGGGAGGGCGGGAAAAACTGTTTTTT
.	TRBD2	TRBJ2-2	TRBV9	CASSVGGASTGELFF	TGTGCCAGCAGCGTCGGGGGGGCCAGCACCGGGGAGCTGTTTTTT
.	.	TRBJ1-5	TRBV9	CASSGPQGPGQPQHF	TGTGCCAGCAGCGGACCACAGGGCCCAGGTCAGCCCCAGCATTTT
few	.	TRBJ2-2	TRBV5-1	CASSLEPLGELFF	TGCGCCAGCAGCTTGGAACCCTTGGGGGAGCTGTTTTTT
.	.	TRBJ2-7	TRBV6-6	CASSFPGPHYEQYF	TGTGCCAGCAGTTTCCCGGGACCGCACTACGAGCAGTACTTC
.	.	TRBJ1-5	TRBV18	CASSPEGTQPQHF	TGTGCCAGCTCACCGGAAGGGACTCAGCCCCAGCATTTT
.	TRBD2	TRBJ2-3	TRBV4-1	CASSQVLTSGGVDTQYF	TGCGCCAGCAGCCAAGTCTTGACTAGCGGGGGGGTGGATACGCAGTATTTT
few	.	TRBJ1-1	TRBV28	CASNDRLGTEAFF	TGTGCCAGCAACGACAGGTTGGGGACTGAAGCTTTCTTT
.	TRBD1	TRBJ1-5	TRBV7-8	CASSTTGGGQPQHF	TGTGCCAGCAGCACTACAGGGGGAGGGCAGCCCCAGCATTTT
.	TRBD1	TRBJ1-1	TRBV7-9	CASSHQGVLPEAFF	TGTGCCAGCAGCCATCAGGGGGTGCTCCCTGAAGCTTTCTTT
once	TRBD2	TRBJ2-2	TRBV28	CATRKGGRASGELFF	TGTGCCACCCGGAAGGGCGGGAGGGCCTCCGGGGAGCTGTTTTTT
.	.	TRBJ2-7	TRBV4-3	CASSQAYRYEQYF	TGCGCCAGCAGCCAAGCCTACAGGTACGAGCAGTACTTC
.	TRBD1	TRBJ1-4	TRBV29-1	CSVGLQGGEKLFF	TGCAGCGTTGGATTGCAGGGGGGCGAAAAACTGTTTTTT
.	.	TRBJ1-6	TRBV28	CASSPIDSDDRSPLHF	TGTGCCAGCAGTCCAATCGACAGTGATGATAGATCGCCCCTCCACTTT
.	.	TRBJ1-4	TRBV6-1	CASEPPEGEKLFF	TGTGCCAGCGAACCCCCAGAGGGCGAAAAACTGTTTTTT
.	.	TRBJ2-1	TRBV6-5	CASSPRPEILWEQFF	TGTGCCAGCAGTCCCAGACCCGAAATTCTGTGGGAGCAGTTCTTC
.	.	TRBJ1-1	TRBV10-3	CAAGMNTEAFF	TGTGCCGCAGGAATGAACACTGAAGCTTTCTTT